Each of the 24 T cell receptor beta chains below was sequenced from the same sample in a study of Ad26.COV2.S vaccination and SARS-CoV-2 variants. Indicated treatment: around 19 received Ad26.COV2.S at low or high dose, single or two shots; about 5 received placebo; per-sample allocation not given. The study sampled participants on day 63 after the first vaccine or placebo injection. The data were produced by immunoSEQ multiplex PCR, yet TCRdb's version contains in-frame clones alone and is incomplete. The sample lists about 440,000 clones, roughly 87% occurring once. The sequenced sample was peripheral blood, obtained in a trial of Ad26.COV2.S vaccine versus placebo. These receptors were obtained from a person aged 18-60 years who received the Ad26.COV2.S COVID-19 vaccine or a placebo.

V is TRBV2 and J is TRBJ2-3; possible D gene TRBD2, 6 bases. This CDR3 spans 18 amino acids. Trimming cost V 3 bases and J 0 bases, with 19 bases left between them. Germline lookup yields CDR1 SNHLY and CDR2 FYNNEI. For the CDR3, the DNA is TGTGCCAGCAGTGACGGCGGGCGGGGTCAGTTTAGCACAGATACGCAGTATTTT. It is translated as CASSDGGRGQFSTDTQYF. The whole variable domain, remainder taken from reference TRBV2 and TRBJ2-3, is EPEVTQTPSHQVTQMGQEVILRCVPISNHLYFYWYRQILGQKVEFLVSFYNNEISEKSEIFDDQFSVERPDGSNFTLKIRSTKLEDSAMYFCASSDGGRGQFSTDTQYFGPGTRLTVL.

The CDR3: CASSYDSGANVLTF. The CDR3 DNA reads as TGTGCCAGCAGCTACGACTCTGGGGCCAACGTCCTGACTTTC. V usage is TRBV7-2 and J usage is TRBJ2-6; D not resolved. Deletions cut 4 bases from V and 0 bases from J, with 4 bases between. This CDR3 is built from 14 residues. The germline V gene encodes CDR1 SGHTA and CDR2 FQGNSA.

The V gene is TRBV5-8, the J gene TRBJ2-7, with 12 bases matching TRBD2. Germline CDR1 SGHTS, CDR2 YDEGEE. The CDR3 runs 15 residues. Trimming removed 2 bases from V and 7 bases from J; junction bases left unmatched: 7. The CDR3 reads CASSFSSGRAAEQYF. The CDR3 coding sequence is TGTGCCAGCAGCTTTTCTAGCGGGAGGGCGGCGGAGCAGTACTTC. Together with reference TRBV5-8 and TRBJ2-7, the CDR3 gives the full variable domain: EAGVTQSPTHLIKTRGQQATLRCSPISGHTSVYWYQQALGLGLQFLLWYDEGEERNRGNFPPRFSGRQFPNYSSELNVNALELEDSALYLCASSFSSGRAAEQYFGPGTRLTVT.

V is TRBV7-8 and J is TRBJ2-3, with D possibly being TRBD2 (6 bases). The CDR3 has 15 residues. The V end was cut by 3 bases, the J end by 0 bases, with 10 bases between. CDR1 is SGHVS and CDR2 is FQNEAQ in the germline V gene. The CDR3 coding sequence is TGTGCCAGCAGCTTGGAGGGATCTAGCACAGATACGCAGTATTTT. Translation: CASSLEGSSTDTQYF.

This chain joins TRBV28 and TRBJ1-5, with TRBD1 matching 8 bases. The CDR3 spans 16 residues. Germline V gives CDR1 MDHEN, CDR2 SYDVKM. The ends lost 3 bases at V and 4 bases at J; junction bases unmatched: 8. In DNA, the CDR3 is TGTGCCAGCAGTTTTACACGACAGGGGCGGAATCAGCCCCAGCATTTT. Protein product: CASSFTRQGRNQPQHF.

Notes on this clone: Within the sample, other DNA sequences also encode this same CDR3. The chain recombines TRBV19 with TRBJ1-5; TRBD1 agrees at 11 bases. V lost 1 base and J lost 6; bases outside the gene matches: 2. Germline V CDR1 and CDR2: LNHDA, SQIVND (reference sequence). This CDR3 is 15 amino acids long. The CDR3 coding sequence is TGTGCCAGTAGTATAGGGACAGGGGGCGGTCAGCCCCAGCATTTT. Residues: CASSIGTGGGQPQHF.

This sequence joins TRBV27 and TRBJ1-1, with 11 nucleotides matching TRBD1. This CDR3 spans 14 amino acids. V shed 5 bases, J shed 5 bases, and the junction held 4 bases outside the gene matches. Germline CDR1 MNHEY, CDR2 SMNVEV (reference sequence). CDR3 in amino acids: CASSMGQGVTEAFF. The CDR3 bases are TGTGCCAGCAGTATGGGACAGGGGGTAACTGAAGCTTTCTTT.

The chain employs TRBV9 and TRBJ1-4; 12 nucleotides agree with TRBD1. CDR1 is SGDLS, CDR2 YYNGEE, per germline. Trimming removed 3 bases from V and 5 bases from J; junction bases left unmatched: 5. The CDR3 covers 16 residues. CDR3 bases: TGTGCCAGCAGCGCGGGGACAGGGGGCGGGAATGAAAAACTGTTTTTT. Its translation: CASSAGTGGGNEKLFF.

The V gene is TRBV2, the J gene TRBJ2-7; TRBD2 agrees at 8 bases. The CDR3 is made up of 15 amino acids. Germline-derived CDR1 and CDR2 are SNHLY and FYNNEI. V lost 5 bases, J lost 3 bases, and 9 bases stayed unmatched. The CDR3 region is CASSNPGLGSYEQYF. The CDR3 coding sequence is TGTGCCAGCAGTAACCCGGGACTAGGGAGCTACGAGCAGTACTTC.

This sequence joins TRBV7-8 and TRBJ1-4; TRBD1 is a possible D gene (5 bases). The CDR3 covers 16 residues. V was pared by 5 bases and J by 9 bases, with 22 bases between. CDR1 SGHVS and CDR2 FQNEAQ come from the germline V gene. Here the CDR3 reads CASSRTITGTGQKLFF. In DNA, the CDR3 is TGTGCCAGCAGCCGGACCATCACCGGGACGGGACAAAAACTGTTTTTT. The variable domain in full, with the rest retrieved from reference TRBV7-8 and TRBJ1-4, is GAGVSQSPRYKVAKRGQDVALRCDPISGHVSLFWYQQALGQGPEFLTYFQNEAQLDKSGLPSDRFFAERPEGSVSTLKIQRTQQEDSAVYLCASSRTITGTGQKLFFGSGTQLSVL.

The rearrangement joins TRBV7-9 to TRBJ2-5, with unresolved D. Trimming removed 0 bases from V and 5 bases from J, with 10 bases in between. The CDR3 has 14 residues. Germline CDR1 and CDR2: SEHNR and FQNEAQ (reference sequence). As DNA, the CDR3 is TGTGCCAGCAGCTTAGCGGGGTCAGCGGAGACCCAGTACTTC. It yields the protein CASSLAGSAETQYF.

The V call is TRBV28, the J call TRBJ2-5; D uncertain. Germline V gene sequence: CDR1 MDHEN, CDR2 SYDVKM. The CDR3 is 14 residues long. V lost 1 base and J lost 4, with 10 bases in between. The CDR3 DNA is TGTGCCAGCAGTTTATCCCAGGCTGGAGAGACCCAGTACTTC. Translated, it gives CASSLSQAGETQYF.

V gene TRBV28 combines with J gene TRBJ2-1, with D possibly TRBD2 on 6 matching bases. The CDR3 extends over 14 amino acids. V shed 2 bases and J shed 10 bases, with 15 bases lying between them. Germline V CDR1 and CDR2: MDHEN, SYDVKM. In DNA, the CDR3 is TGTGCCAGCAGTTTAATGAGCGCGGGGAGCGAGCAGTTCTTC. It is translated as CASSLMSAGSEQFF.

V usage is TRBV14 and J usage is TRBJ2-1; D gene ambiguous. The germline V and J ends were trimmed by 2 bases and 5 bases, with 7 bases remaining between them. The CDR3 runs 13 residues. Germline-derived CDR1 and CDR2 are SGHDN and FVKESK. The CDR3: CASSQISNNEQFF. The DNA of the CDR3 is TGTGCCAGCAGCCAAATTAGCAACAATGAGCAGTTCTTC.

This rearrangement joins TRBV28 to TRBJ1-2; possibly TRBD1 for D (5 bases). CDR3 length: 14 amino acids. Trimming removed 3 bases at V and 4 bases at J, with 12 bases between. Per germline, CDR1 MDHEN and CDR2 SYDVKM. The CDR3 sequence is CASSFPGKGYGYTF. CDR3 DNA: TGTGCCAGCAGTTTCCCAGGGAAGGGCTATGGCTACACCTTC.

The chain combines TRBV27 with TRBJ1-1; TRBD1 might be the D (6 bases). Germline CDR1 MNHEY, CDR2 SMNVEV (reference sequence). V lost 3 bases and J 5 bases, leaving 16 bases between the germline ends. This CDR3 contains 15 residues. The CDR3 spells CASSLRGGVGTEAFF. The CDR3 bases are TGTGCCAGCAGTTTGAGGGGGGGTGTTGGAACTGAAGCTTTCTTT.

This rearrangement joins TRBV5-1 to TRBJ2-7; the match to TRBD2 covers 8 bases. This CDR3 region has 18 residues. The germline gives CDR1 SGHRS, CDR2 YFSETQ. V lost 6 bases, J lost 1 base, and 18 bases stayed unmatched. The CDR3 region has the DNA TGCGCCAGCACCTCCTACCCCGGGCCCCCGGGAGGGTCCTACGAGCAGTACTTC. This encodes CASTSYPGPPGGSYEQYF.

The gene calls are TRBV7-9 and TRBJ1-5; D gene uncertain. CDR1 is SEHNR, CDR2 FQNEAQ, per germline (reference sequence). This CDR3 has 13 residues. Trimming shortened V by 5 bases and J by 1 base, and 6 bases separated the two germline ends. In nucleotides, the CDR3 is TGTGCCAGCAGCCGATCAAGCAATCAGCCCCAGCATTTT. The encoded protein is CASSRSSNQPQHF.

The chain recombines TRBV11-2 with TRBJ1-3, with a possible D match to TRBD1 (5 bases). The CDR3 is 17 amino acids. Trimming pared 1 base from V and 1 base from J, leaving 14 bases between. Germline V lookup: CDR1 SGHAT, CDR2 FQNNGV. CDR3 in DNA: TGTGCCAGCAGCTTAGTTGGAGCCCCAGGGTCTGGAAACACCATATATTTT. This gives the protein CASSLVGAPGSGNTIYF.

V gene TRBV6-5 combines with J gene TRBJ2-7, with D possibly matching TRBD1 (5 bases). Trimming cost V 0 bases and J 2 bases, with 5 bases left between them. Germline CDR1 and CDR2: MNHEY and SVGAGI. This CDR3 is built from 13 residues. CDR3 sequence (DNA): TGTGCCAGCAGTTACTCGGACACCTACGAGCAGTACTTC. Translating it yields CASSYSDTYEQYF.

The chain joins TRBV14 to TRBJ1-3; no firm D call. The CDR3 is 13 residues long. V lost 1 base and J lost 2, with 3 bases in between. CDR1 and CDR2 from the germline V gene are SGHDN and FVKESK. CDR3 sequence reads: CASSQVAGNTIYF. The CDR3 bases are TGTGCCAGCAGCCAAGTGGCTGGAAACACCATATATTTT.

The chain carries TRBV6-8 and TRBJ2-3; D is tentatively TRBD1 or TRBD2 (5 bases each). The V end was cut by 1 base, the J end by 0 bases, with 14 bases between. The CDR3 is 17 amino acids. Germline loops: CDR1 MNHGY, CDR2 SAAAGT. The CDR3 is CASSYFVGPASTDTQYF. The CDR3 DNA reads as TGTGCCAGCAGTTACTTCGTGGGACCCGCTAGCACAGATACGCAGTATTTT.

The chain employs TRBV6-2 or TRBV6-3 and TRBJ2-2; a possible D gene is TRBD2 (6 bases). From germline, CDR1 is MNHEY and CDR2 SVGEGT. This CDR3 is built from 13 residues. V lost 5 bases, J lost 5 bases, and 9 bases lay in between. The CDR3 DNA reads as TGTGCCAGCAGTCGTAGCGGAACCGGGGAGCTGTTTTTT. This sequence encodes CASSRSGTGELFF.

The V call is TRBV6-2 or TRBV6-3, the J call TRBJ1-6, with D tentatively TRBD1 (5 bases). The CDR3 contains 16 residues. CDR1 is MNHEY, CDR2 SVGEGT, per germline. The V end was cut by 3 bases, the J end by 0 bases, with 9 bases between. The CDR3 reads CASSYAGSSYNSPLHF. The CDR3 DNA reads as TGTGCCAGCAGTTATGCAGGGAGCTCCTATAATTCACCCCTCCACTTT.